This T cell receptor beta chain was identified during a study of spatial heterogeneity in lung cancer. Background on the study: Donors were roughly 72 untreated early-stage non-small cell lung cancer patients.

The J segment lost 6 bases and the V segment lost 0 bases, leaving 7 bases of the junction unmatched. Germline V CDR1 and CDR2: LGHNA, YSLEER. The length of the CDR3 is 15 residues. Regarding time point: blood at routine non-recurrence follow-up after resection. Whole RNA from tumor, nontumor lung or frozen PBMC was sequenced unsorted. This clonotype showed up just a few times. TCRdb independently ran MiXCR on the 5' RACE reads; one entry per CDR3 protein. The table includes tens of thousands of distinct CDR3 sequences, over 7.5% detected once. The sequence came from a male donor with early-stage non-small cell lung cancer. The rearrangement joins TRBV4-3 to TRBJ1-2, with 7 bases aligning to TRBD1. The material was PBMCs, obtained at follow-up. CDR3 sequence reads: CASSQDRGGGDGYTF. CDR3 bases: TGCGCCAGCAGCCAAGATAGGGGAGGGGGCGATGGCTACACCTTC.